This is a list of T cell receptor beta chains from one sample in a study of blood T cell repertoires in COVID-19. Using immunoSEQ multiplex PCR, the repertoire was profiled, and TCRdb retains in-frame clones only, with some absent. The sample includes roughly 200,000 clones, around 82% of them seen just once. Sequenced: PBMCs or T cells enriched from blood (not recorded which). Receptors were obtained from a woman aged 45-59 years who had been exposed to COVID-19. CDR3s include the opening cysteine and the closing phenylalanine or tryptophan. Fields, in order: V gene, clone size, J gene, D gene, CDR3 DNA, CDR3 protein. The D gene is left open where the match is weak. Only part of the rows carry a size: once, few, many, or a class if the clone is expanded.

TRBV5-1	.	TRBJ2-5	TRBD1	TGCGCCAGCAGCTTGGGGACAGGAAGAGAGAAGACCCAGTACTTC	CASSLGTGREKTQYF
TRBV7-6	once	TRBJ1-5	.	TGTGCCAGCAGCCCCTCACGGGGGGCGGCTCAGCCCCAGCATTTT	CASSPSRGAAQPQHF
TRBV19	.	TRBJ1-2	.	TGTGCCAGTAGTACCCCCGGGGGTAATGGCTACACCTTC	CASSTPGGNGYTF
TRBV2	.	TRBJ1-4	.	TGTGCCAGCAGTCTGGGACTAGGGGAAAAACTGTTTTTT	CASSLGLGEKLFF
TRBV5-1	.	TRBJ2-2	TRBD2	TGCGCCAGCAGCCCCTCGGGGGGGCGGAACGGGGAGCTGTTTTTT	CASSPSGGRNGELFF
TRBV6-5	.	TRBJ1-1	.	TGTGCCAGCAGTTACTCTCAGAATTTTGAAGCTTTCTTT	CASSYSQNFEAFF
TRBV4-1	.	TRBJ2-5	TRBD2	TGCGCCAGCAGCCAAGATGAAGGGAGCGGGGGAGCCCAGTACTTC	CASSQDEGSGGAQYF
TRBV2	.	TRBJ1-6	.	TGTGCCAGCACCAAAGGACTTTCCAGCTCCTATAATTCACCCCTCCACTTT	CASTKGLSSSYNSPLHF
TRBV7-9	.	TRBJ1-2	TRBD1	TGTGCCAGCAGCTCCGGGACAGGGCTTTATGGCTACACCTTC	CASSSGTGLYGYTF
TRBV27	once	TRBJ1-2	.	TGTGCCAGCAGTTTATTCCTCGTTGGCTACACCTTC	CASSLFLVGYTF
TRBV6-4	.	TRBJ2-2	TRBD2	TGTGCCACCCCGCCTAGCGGGGGGAACGGGGAGCTGTTTTTT	CATPPSGGNGELFF
TRBV5-6	.	TRBJ1-2	TRBD1	TGTGCCAGCAGCCGGGACAGCTACTTCTATGGCTACACCTTC	CASSRDSYFYGYTF
TRBV5-5	.	TRBJ1-1	.	TGTGCCAGCAGCCAGCGATCGATCAGGGGACGGATGGTGAACACTGAAGCTTTCTTT	CASSQRSIRGRMVNTEAFF
TRBV11-1	.	TRBJ2-1	.	TGTGCCAGCAGCTTAGGGACACGCCCTTACAATGAGCAGTTCTTC	CASSLGTRPYNEQFF
TRBV27	.	TRBJ1-1	.	TGTGCCAGCAGTCCCGGAGTAGCTATGAACACTGAAGCTTTCTTT	CASSPGVAMNTEAFF
TRBV5-1	.	TRBJ2-4	TRBD2	TGCGCCAGCAGCTTGGCCGGGGGGGCAAACATTCAGTACTTC	CASSLAGGANIQYF
TRBV7-9	.	TRBJ2-6	.	TGTGCCAGCAGCTTAGCTCAGGGATCTGGGGCCAACGTCCTGACTTTC	CASSLAQGSGANVLTF
TRBV25-1	.	TRBJ1-2	.	TGTGCCAGCGCTTTTACAGGATCTGGCTACACCTTC	CASAFTGSGYTF
TRBV6-6	once	TRBJ2-1	TRBD1	TGTGCCAGCAGTGCTGGGACAGGGGCATACAATGAGCAGTTCTTC	CASSAGTGAYNEQFF
TRBV7-9	.	TRBJ2-2	.	TGTGCCAGCAGCCGTTCTGAAAGTCCCACGAGGGCCGGGGAGCTGTTTTTT	CASSRSESPTRAGELFF
TRBV5-4	few	TRBJ2-2	.	TGTGCCAGCACCTCAGGGGCCCACACCGGGGAGCTGTTTTTT	CASTSGAHTGELFF
TRBV28	.	TRBJ1-4	.	TGTGCCAGCAGTGTCCGTGAAAAACTGTTTTTT	CASSVREKLFF
TRBV7-2	.	TRBJ2-2	TRBD1	TGTGCCAGCAGCTTAAGCAGGGGGAAGACCGGGGAGCTGTTTTTT	CASSLSRGKTGELFF
TRBV2	.	TRBJ1-5	.	TGTGCCAGCAGTGGTACAGGGACTCAGCCCCAGCATTTT	CASSGTGTQPQHF
TRBV6-5	.	TRBJ2-7	.	TGTGCCTCCTCCCCGGGGATGTGGGAGCAGTACTTC	CASSPGMWEQYF
TRBV12-3/TRBV12-4	.	TRBJ1-2	TRBD1	TGTGCCAGCAGTGACAGGGCTTTTGGCTACACCTTC	CASSDRAFGYTF
TRBV19	.	TRBJ2-7	TRBD1	TGTGCCACACGGACAGGGGCCTACGAGCAGTACTTC	CATRTGAYEQYF
TRBV6-5	once	TRBJ2-1	.	TGTGCCAGCAGTTCCGACAGGAGAAATGAGCAGTTCTTC	CASSSDRRNEQFF
TRBV3-1/TRBV3-2	.	TRBJ2-3	.	TGTGCCAGCAGCCAAGATTGGAGGGGGGGAGCAGATACGCAGTATTTT	CASSQDWRGGADTQYF
TRBV27	.	TRBJ1-2	TRBD1	TGTGCCAGCAGTGCGACAGGGTCGTTCTATGGCTACACCTTC	CASSATGSFYGYTF
TRBV9	.	TRBJ2-3	.	TGTGCCAGCAGCGCCATGACCCTAGCGTCCGTAGATACGCAGTATTTT	CASSAMTLASVDTQYF
TRBV12-3/TRBV12-4	.	TRBJ1-1	.	TGTGCCAGCAGTCGACACGCGAACACTGAAGCTTTCTTT	CASSRHANTEAFF
TRBV21-1	.	TRBJ1-2	.	TGTGCCAGCAGCACCGGGAGTTGCGGGACAGAACCCCTTAACTATGGCTACACCTTC	CASSTGSCGTEPLNYGYTF
TRBV7-4	.	TRBJ2-3	.	TGTGCCAGCAACTTTCCCCCGAGACTACGTCGTTTTGATACGCAGTATTTT	CASNFPPRLRRFDTQYF
TRBV6-6	.	TRBJ1-2	TRBD1	TGTGCCAGCAGTTACTCCTCCACAGGGGATGGCGGCTACACCTTC	CASSYSSTGDGGYTF
TRBV5-6	.	TRBJ1-5	TRBD1	TGTGCCAGCAGCTTGATGCGACAGGGGGCAAATCAGCCCCAGCATTTT	CASSLMRQGANQPQHF
TRBV30	.	TRBJ2-2	TRBD2	TGTGCCTGGAGTGCTAGCGGGGTAGGCGGGGAGCTGTTTTTT	CAWSASGVGGELFF
TRBV28	.	TRBJ1-1	TRBD1	TGTGCCAGCAGCACAGGGGGGTTAGTGAACACTGAAGCTTTCTTT	CASSTGGLVNTEAFF
TRBV5-1	.	TRBJ1-5	TRBD1	TGCGCCAGCAGCTTCGGGACAGACGATAGCAATCAGCCCCAGCATTTT	CASSFGTDDSNQPQHF
TRBV20-1	once	TRBJ1-1	TRBD1	TGCAGTGCTAGTCCGACAGGGGGAACTGAAGCTTTCTTT	CSASPTGGTEAFF
TRBV3-1/TRBV3-2	.	TRBJ2-7	TRBD1	TGTGCCAGCAGTCAGGGGGTCCTCTCCTACGAGCAGTACTTC	CASSQGVLSYEQYF
TRBV5-6	.	TRBJ2-7	.	TGTGCCAGCAGCTTGGGGACAAGTTTCTACGAGCAGTACTTC	CASSLGTSFYEQYF